This TCR beta chain emerged from a study of blood T cell repertoires in COVID-19. For the study at large: Material from acute and convalescent COVID-19 was sourced from the United States, Italy and Spain. PBMCs, B-cell-depleted T cells, or T cells were the source of the cDNA or gDNA that made up the material.

The germline CDR1 and CDR2 sequences are SGDLS and YYNGEE. The CDR3 has 16 amino acids. With V trimmed by 1 base and J by 4 bases, 8 bases remained unmatched. Original handling: Scientists estimated how many nucleated cells there were by amplifying reference gene primers. Here immunoSEQ multiplex PCR was the method, and the copy in TCRdb shows in-frame clones only, minus some. From that table come the V and J calls and clone size; the DNA was used to work out D and trimming. The table lists 100,000 to 150,000 clones, roughly 82% of them singletons. This TCR was sampled from a human donor in a cohort sampled during active COVID-19. The V gene is TRBV9, the J gene TRBJ2-3, with 8 bases matching TRBD2. Sequencing used peripheral blood. The CDR3 DNA is TGTGCCAGCAGCGTAAGCACGGGAGGGATGGCAGATACGCAGTATTTT. It specifies CASSVSTGGMADTQYF.